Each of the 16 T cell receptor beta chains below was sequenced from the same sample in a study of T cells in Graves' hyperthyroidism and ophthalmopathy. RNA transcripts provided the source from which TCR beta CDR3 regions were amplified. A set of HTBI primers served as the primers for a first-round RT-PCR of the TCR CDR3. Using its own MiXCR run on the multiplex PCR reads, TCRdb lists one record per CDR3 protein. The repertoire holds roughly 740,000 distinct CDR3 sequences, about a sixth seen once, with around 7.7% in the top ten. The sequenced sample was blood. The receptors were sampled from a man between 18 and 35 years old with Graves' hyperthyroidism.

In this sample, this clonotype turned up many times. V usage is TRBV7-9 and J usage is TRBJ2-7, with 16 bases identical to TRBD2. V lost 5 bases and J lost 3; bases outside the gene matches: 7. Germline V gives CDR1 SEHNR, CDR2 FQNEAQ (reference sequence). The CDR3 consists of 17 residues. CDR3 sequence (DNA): TGTGCCAGCAGCGTGGGACTAGCGGGAGGGCCAAGCTACGAGCAGTACTTC. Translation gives CASSVGLAGGPSYEQYF.

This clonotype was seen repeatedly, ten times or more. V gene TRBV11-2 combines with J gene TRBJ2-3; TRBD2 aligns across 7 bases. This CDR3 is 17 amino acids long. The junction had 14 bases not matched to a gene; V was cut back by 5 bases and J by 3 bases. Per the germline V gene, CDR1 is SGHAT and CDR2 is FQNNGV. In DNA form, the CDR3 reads TGTGCCAGCAGCCACATCCGGCGGGAGAGGGGAACAGATACGCAGTATTTT. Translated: CASSHIRRERGTDTQYF.

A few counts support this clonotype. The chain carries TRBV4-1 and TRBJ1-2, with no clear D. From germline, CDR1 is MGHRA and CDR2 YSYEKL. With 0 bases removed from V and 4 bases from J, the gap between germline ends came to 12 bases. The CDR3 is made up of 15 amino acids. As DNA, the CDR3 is TGCGCCAGCAGCCAAGATTTTACCAGCTCCTATGGCTACACCTTC. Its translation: CASSQDFTSSYGYTF.

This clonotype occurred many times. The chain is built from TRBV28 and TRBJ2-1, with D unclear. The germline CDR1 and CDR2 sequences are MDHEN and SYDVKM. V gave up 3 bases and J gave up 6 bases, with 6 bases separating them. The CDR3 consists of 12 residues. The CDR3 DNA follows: TGTGCCAGCAGTTTGAACTTCAATGAGCAGTTCTTC. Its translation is CASSLNFNEQFF.

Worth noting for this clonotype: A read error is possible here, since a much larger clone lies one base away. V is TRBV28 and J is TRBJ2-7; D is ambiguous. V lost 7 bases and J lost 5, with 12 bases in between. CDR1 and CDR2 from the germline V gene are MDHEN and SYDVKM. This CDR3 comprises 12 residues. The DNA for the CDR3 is TGTGCCAGCAAAGAACCCCTCCACGAGCAGTACTTC. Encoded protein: CASKEPLHEQYF.

The CDR3 coding sequence is TGTGCCAGCAGTTCCGTAGTAGCGGGAGTCGAGACCCAGTACTTC. This translates into CASSSVVAGVETQYF. This chain joins TRBV27 and TRBJ2-5, with 9 bases lining up with TRBD2. The CDR3 is 15 residues long. With 4 bases clipped from V and 5 bases from J, the junction kept 8 bases outside the gene matches. The germline V gene has CDR1 MNHEY and CDR2 SMNVEV (reference sequence).

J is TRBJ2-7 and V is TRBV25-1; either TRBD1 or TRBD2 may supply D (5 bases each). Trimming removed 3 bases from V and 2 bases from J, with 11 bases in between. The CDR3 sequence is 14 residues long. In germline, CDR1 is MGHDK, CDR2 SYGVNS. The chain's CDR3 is CASSDGDGPYEQYF. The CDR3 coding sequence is TGTGCCAGCAGTGATGGGGACGGACCCTACGAGCAGTACTTC.

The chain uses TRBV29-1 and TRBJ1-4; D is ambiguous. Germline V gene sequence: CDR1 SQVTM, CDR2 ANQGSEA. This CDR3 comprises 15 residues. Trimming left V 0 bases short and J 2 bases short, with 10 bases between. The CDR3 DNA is TGCAGCGTTGAAGATCTTCGGAAGACTAATGAAAAACTGTTTTTT. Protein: CSVEDLRKTNEKLFF.

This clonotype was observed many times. The CDR3 spells CATSGDDGTDTQYF. The CDR3 nucleotides are TGTGCCACCAGTGGGGACGACGGCACAGATACGCAGTATTTT. The gene calls are TRBV24-1 and TRBJ2-3, with D perhaps assigned TRBD1 or TRBD2 (5 bases each). CDR1 is KGHDR, CDR2 SFDVKD, per germline. The CDR3 covers 14 residues. The V gene lost 5 bases and the J gene lost 1 base, with 9 bases spanning the gap.

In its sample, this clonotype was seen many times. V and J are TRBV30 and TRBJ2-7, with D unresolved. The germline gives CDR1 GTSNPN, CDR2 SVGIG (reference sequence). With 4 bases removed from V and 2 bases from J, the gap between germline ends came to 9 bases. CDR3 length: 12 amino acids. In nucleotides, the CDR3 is TGTGCCTGGAAGACCAGGACCTACGAGCAGTACTTC. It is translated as CAWKTRTYEQYF.

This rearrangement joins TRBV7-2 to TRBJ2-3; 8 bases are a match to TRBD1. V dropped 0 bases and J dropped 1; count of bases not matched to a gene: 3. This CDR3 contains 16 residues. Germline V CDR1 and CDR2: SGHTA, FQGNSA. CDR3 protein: CASSLASTGGTDTQYF. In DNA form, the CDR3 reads TGTGCCAGCAGCTTAGCCTCGACAGGGGGCACAGATACGCAGTATTTT. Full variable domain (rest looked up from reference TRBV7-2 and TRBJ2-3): GAGVSQSPSNKVTEKGKDVELRCDPISGHTALYWYRQSLGQGLEFLIYFQGNSAPDKSGLPSDRFSAERTGGSVSTLTIQRTQQEDSAVYLCASSLASTGGTDTQYFGPGTRLTVL.

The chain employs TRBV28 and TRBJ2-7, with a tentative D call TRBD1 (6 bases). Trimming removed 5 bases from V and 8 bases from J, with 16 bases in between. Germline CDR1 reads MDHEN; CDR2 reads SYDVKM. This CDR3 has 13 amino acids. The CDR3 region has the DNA TGTGCCAGCAGTATTTTCACAGGGAATCAGCAGTACTTC. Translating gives CASSIFTGNQQYF.

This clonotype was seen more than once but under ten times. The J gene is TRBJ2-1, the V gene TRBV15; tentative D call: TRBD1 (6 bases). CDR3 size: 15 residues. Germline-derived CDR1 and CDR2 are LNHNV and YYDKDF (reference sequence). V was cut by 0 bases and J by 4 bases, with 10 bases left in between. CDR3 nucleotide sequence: TGTGCCACCAGCAGAGACAGGGGAACATACAATGAGCAGTTCTTC. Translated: CATSRDRGTYNEQFF.

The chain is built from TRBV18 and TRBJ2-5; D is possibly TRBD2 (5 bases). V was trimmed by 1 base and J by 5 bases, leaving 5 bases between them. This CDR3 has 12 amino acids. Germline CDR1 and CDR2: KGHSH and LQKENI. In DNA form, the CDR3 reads TGTGCCAGCTCACCACAGCGGGAGACCCAGTACTTC. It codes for CASSPQRETQYF.

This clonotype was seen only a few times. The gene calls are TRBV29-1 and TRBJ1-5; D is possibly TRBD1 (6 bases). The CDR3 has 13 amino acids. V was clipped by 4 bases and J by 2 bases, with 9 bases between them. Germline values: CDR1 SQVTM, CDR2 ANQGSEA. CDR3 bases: TGCAGCGTTGGACAGGATCGCAATCAGCCCCAGCATTTT. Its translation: CSVGQDRNQPQHF. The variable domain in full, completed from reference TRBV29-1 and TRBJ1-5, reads SAVISQKPSRDICQRGTSLTIQCQVDSQVTMMFWYRQQPGQSLTLIATANQGSEATYESGFVIDKFPISRPNLTFSTLTVSNMSPEDSSIYLCSVGQDRNQPQHFGDGTRLSIL.

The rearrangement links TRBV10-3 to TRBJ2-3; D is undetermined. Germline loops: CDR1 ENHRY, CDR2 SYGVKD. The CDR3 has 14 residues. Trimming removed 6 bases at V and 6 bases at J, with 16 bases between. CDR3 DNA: TGTGCCATCAGCTCCAAGGCCCCGAAGGATACGCAGTATTTT. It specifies CAISSKAPKDTQYF.